This TCR beta chain was obtained from a study of cytomegalovirus exposure and HLA in healthy donors. Study information: The approximately 120 validation repertoires were reported in a later analysis to have been generated on the same platform as the approximately 600 first-cohort repertoires.

In the case of this clone: Antigen specificity is unknown.

Trimming stripped 7 bases from V and 0 bases from J, with 19 bases between. The CDR3 loop spans 17 amino acids. CDR1 and CDR2 from the germline V gene are MDHEN and SYDVKM. Profiled with immunoSEQ multiplex PCR; TCRdb holds only in-frame clones, not every one. This sample has some 45,000 clones, with over 85% found just once. General study points: TCR clusters originating in the first cohort tended to co-occur in the approximately 120 validation repertoires, according to a later analysis. Associated with cytomegalovirus, according to the listing, were about 160 TCR beta chains.

V gene TRBV28 combines with J gene TRBJ1-3; D perhaps matches TRBD1 (5 bases). The sample comprised PBMCs. The TCR originated in a woman aged 18-29 years in good health and CMV-seropositive. CDR3 in amino acids: CASILAGRSLSGNTIYF. The CDR3 DNA reads as TGTGCCAGCATCCTGGCAGGGAGGTCTCTCTCTGGAAACACCATATATTTT.